A selection of T cell receptor beta chains follows, all from one sample in a study of cytotoxic CD8 clonotypes in ibrutinib-treated CLL. The method was immunoSEQ multiplex PCR; TCRdb's version includes in-frame clones alone and lacks a portion of them. The repertoire holds around 250,000 clones, with 70% as singletons. This material consisted of PBMCs, taken after 24 months of ibrutinib treatment. These receptors came from a human donor with chronic lymphocytic leukemia. The CDR3 runs from the conserved cysteine through the conserved F or W. The D gene is left open where the match is weak. Size values are once, few and many counts, or a class for expanded clones, and some rows have none.

abundance,v_gene,j_gene,d_gene,CDR3nt,CDR3aa
NA,TRBV30,TRBJ2-7,NA,TGTGCCTGGAGCGCCGACACCTACTCCTACGAGCAGTACTTC,CAWSADTYSYEQYF
NA,TRBV28,TRBJ1-1,NA,TGTGCCAGCAGTTCACTCCCTACAGCATATTTT,CASSSLPTAYF
NA,TRBV30,TRBJ1-5,TRBD1,TGTGCCTGGAGTCCACCGACAGGGAAGAGCAATCAGCCCCAGCATTTT,CAWSPPTGKSNQPQHF
NA,TRBV15,TRBJ2-3,NA,TGTGCCACCAGCAGAGATGGCAGCACAGATACGCAGTATTTT,CATSRDGSTDTQYF
NA,TRBV5-4,TRBJ2-2,TRBD1,TGTGCCAGCAGCTTGGCCGGGACAGCCGCGAACACCGGGGAGCTGTTTTTT,CASSLAGTAANTGELFF
few,TRBV6-6,TRBJ2-7,TRBD2,TGTGCCAGCAGTTACCCCCTAGCGGATTACGAGCAGTACTTC,CASSYPLADYEQYF
NA,TRBV15,TRBJ2-5,NA,TGTGCCACCAAGTCGGCGGCCCAAGAGACCCAGTACTTC,CATKSAAQETQYF
few,TRBV5-6,TRBJ1-5,NA,TGTGCCAGCAGCTTGGCGGCGACAGCTACTTGGATACCCCAGCATTTT,CASSLAATATWIPQHF
once,TRBV28,TRBJ1-3,NA,TGTGCCAGCAGTACCCTCCTCCTCTCTGGAAACACCATATATTTT,CASSTLLLSGNTIYF
NA,TRBV18,TRBJ2-7,TRBD2,TGTGCCAGCTCGGCGTCTAGCGGGAGGTCCTACGAGCAGTACTTC,CASSASSGRSYEQYF
NA,TRBV27,TRBJ2-6,NA,TGTGCCAGCAGCCGGTCCGGGATGGCTGGGGCCAACGTCCTGACTTTC,CASSRSGMAGANVLTF
NA,TRBV19,TRBJ2-7,TRBD2,TGTGCCAGTAGTATAGAAAAAGCGGGAGCATCCTACGAGCAGTACTTC,CASSIEKAGASYEQYF
few,TRBV6-6,TRBJ2-1,NA,TGTGCCAGCAGTTACGGGGGCTACAATGAGCAGTTCTTC,CASSYGGYNEQFF
NA,TRBV11-1,TRBJ1-6,TRBD1,TGTGCCAGCAGCCCAGGACAGGGGATTAATTCACCCCTCCACTTT,CASSPGQGINSPLHF
NA,TRBV4-1,TRBJ1-1,NA,TGCGCCAGCACCCCAGAGGGGGGCAGGGCGGAGGAAGCTTTCTTT,CASTPEGGRAEEAFF
NA,TRBV27,TRBJ1-5,NA,TGTGCCAGCAGTTTTTTGGGGTTGAGCAATCAGCCCCAGCATTTT,CASSFLGLSNQPQHF
few,TRBV6-5,TRBJ1-5,NA,TGTGCCAGCAGAGACAGCCCCAATCAGCCCCAGCATTTT,CASRDSPNQPQHF
few,TRBV19,TRBJ1-5,NA,TGTGCCAGTAGTATAGATGCCGTGAGGAACAATCAGCCCCAGCATTTT,CASSIDAVRNNQPQHF
NA,TRBV7-9,TRBJ2-7,TRBD2,TGTGCCAGCAGCTTTCCTGGAGCGGGAGACTACGAGCAGTACTTC,CASSFPGAGDYEQYF
few,TRBV4-1,TRBJ2-7,NA,TGCGCCAGCAGCCCTATAGGATTAACAGCCTACGAGCAGTACTTC,CASSPIGLTAYEQYF
few,TRBV25-1,TRBJ2-7,NA,TGTGCCAGCAGTGGATACTACGAGCAGTACTTC,CASSGYYEQYF
NA,TRBV5-1,TRBJ1-1,NA,TGCGCCAGCAGCTTGGCTCCGGGGAGGAGGAACACTGAAGCTTTCTTT,CASSLAPGRRNTEAFF
NA,TRBV5-1,TRBJ2-7,NA,TGCGCCAGCAGCTTGGTCAGTTCCTACGAGCAGTACTTC,CASSLVSSYEQYF
many,TRBV5-4,TRBJ2-2,NA,TGTGCCAGCAGCTTGGGAGAGAACACCGGGGAGCTGTTTTTT,CASSLGENTGELFF
NA,TRBV2,TRBJ1-1,NA,TGTGCCAGCATCTCAGGGCGTGTAGTAGTGGACACTGAAGCTTTCTTT,CASISGRVVVDTEAFF
NA,TRBV19,TRBJ2-7,TRBD2,TGTGCCAGTAGTATAGATCGGACTAGCGGGAACTACGAGCAGTACTTC,CASSIDRTSGNYEQYF
once,TRBV30,TRBJ2-1,NA,TGTGCCTGGAGTGTACTCTTAGGCAATGAGCAGTTCTTC,CAWSVLLGNEQFF
few,TRBV9,TRBJ1-5,NA,TGTGCCAGCAGCGTAGAACAGGGTCAGCCCCAGCATTTT,CASSVEQGQPQHF
NA,TRBV7-8,TRBJ2-1,NA,TGTGCCAGCAGCTTACCCCGCCCGGGACTCGGTTTGGGCGAGCAGTTCTTC,CASSLPRPGLGLGEQFF